Below, 3 T cell receptor beta chains from the same sample are listed, as sequenced in a study of T cells after yellow fever vaccination. From the 5' RACE reads, TCRdb called clonotypes with MiXCR, one entry per CDR3 protein. The sample yields about 580,000 distinct CDR3 sequences, approximately 16% seen once. The material was PBMCs, obtained 4 to 5 days after the first yellow fever vaccination. The receptors were sampled from a man between 18 and 35 years old who received the YFV17D yellow fever vaccine.

This clonotype was detected only a few times. The genes are TRBV6-2 or TRBV6-3 and TRBJ2-1, with TRBD2 as a possible D gene (5 bases). CDR1 is MNHEY and CDR2 is SVGEGT in the germline V gene. V shed 6 bases and J shed 12 bases, with 15 bases lying between them. CDR3 length: 12 residues. The CDR3 loop is CASSRGPVGQFF. Here the CDR3 DNA reads TGTGCCAGCAGCCGCGGGCCCGTTGGGCAGTTCTTC.

This chain uses TRBV6-2 or TRBV6-3 with TRBJ1-5; the D is unclear. CDR1 and CDR2 from the germline V gene are MNHEY and SVGEGT. The CDR3 totals 18 residues. Trimming took off 0 bases at V and 4 bases at J, with 19 bases between the two ends. This CDR3 reads CASSYSTKTPLGNQPQHF. CDR3 nucleotides: TGTGCCAGCAGTTACTCGACCAAGACTCCCCTTGGGAATCAGCCCCAGCATTTT.

The chain recombines TRBV28 with TRBJ1-6, with D perhaps TRBD1 (5 bases). The germline V and J ends were trimmed by 7 bases and 9 bases, with 19 bases remaining between them. Germline CDR1 MDHEN, CDR2 SYDVKM. This CDR3 contains 15 residues. CDR3 amino acids: CASTPGSGASSPLHF. As DNA, the CDR3 is TGTGCCAGCACTCCTGGGAGTGGGGCAAGTTCACCCCTCCACTTT.